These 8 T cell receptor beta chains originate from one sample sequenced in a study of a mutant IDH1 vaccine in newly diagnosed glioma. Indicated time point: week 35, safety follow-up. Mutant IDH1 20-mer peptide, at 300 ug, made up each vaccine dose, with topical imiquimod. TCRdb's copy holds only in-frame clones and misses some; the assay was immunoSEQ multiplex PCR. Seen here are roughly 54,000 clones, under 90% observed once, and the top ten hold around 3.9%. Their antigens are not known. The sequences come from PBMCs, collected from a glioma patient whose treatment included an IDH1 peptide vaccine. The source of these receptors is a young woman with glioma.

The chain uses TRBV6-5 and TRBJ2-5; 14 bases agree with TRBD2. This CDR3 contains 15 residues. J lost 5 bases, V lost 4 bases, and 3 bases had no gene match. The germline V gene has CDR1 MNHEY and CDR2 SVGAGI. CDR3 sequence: CASSWTSGRMETQYF. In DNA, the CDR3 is TGTGCCAGCAGTTGGACTAGCGGGAGGATGGAGACCCAGTACTTC.

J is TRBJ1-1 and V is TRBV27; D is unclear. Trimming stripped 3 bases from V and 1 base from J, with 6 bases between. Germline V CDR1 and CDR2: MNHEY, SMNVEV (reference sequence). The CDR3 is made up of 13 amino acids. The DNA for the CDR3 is TGTGCCAGCAGTTTTAGCCCGAACACTGAAGCTTTCTTT. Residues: CASSFSPNTEAFF.

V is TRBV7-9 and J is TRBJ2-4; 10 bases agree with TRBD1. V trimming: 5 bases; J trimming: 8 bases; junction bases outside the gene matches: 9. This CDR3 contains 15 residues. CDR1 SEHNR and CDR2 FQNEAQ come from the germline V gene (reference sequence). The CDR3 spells CASSRQGAGVDIQYF. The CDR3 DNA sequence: TGTGCCAGCAGCCGACAGGGGGCAGGTGTGGACATTCAGTACTTC. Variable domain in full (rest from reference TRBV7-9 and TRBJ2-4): DTGVSQNPRHKITKRGQNVTFRCDPISEHNRLYWYRQTLGQGPEFLTYFQNEAQLEKSRLLSDRFSAERPKGSFSTLEIQRTEQGDSAMYLCASSRQGAGVDIQYFGAGTRLSVL.

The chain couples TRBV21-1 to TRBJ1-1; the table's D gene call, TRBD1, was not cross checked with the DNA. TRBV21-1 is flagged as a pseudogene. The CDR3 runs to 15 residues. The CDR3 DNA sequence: TGTGCCAGCAGCAAAGTTGTCAGTGCGAACACTGAAGCTTTCTTT. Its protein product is CASSKVVSANTEAFF.

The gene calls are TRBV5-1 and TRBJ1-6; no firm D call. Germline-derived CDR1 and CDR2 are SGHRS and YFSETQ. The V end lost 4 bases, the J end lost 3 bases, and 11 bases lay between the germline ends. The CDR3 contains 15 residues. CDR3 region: CASSQELDYNSPLHF. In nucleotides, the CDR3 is TGCGCCAGCAGCCAGGAGCTCGACTATAATTCACCCCTCCACTTT.

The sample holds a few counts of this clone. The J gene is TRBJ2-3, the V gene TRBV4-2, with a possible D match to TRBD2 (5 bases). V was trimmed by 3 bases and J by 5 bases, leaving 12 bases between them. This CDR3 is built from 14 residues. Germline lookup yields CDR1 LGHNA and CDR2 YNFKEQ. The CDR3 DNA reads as TGTGCCAGCAGCCACGCGATAGGGAGAGATACGCAGTATTTT. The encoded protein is CASSHAIGRDTQYF.

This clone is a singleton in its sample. The CDR3 loop is CASSQGQGAHEKLFF. In DNA, the CDR3 is TGCGCCAGCAGCCAAGGGCAGGGAGCCCATGAAAAACTGTTTTTT. The rearrangement uses TRBV4-3 and TRBJ1-4, with a possible D match to TRBD1 (5 bases). CDR1 is LGHNA and CDR2 is YSLEER in the germline V gene. This CDR3 spans 15 amino acids. The V gene lost 1 base and the J gene lost 6 bases, with 12 bases spanning the gap.

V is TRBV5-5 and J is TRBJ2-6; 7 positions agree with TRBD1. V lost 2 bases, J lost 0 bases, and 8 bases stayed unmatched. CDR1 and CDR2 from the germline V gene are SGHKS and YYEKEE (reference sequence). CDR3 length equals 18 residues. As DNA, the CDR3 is TGTGCCAGCAGCTTAGCGAGACAGGGCTTCTCTGGGGCCAACGTCCTGACTTTC. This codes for CASSLARQGFSGANVLTF.